The clone carrying this TCR beta chain appeared many times. Germline CDR1 DFQATT, CDR2 SNEGSKA (reference sequence). Trimming shortened V by 0 bases and J by 12 bases, and 15 bases separated the two germline ends. The CDR3 has 13 amino acids. Sequencing libraries for TCR beta were prepared with iRepertoire HTBI primers and Arm-PCR of CDR3 regions. MiXCR was run by TCRdb on the multiplex PCR reads, yielding one entry per CDR3 protein. The profile shows about 400,000 distinct CDR3 sequences, approximately 15% of them singletons. The sample is drawn from a study of regulatory T cells in long-lasting Graves disease. Sample time point: newly diagnosed GD, antithyroid drugs for less than 3 months. PBMC-extracted RNA yielded the TCR library. Investigators report Graves' disease was diagnosed under American Thyroid Association guidelines. These same records also appear under a second study, on T cells in Graves' hyperthyroidism and ophthalmopathy. That investigation notes: Primed by the HTBI set, a first-round RT-PCR was run on the TCR CDR3. Blood also held most thyroid clonotypes expanded beyond 0.001.

The rearrangement links TRBV20-1 to TRBJ2-1, with unresolved D. The clonotype originates from a woman aged 40 to 49 with Graves disease. The sample consisted of peripheral blood mononuclear cells (PBMCs), taken at new diagnosis, from a patient treated with antithyroid drugs. For the CDR3, the DNA is TGCAGTGCTAGAGATATCCACATGAGAGGGCAGTTCTTC. This encodes CSARDIHMRGQFF.